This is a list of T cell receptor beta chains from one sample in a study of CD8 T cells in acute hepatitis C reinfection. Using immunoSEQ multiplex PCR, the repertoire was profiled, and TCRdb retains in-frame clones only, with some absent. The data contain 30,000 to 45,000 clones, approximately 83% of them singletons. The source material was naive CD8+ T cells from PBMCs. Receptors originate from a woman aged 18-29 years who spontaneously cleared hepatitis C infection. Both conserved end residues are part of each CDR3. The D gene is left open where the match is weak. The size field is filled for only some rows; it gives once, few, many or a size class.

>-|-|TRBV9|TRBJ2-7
TGTGCCAGCAGCGTAGAGGACACTAGCAGCTACTACGAGCAGTACTTC
CASSVEDTSSYYEQYF
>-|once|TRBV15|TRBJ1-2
TGTGCCACCAGCAGGTCAAGAGGGGGGGGCTATGGCTACACCTTC
CATSRSRGGGYGYTF
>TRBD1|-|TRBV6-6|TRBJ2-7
TGTGCCAGCAGTTTAACCCCACGGGACAGGGACTACGAGCAGTACTTC
CASSLTPRDRDYEQYF
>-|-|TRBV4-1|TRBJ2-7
TGCGCCAGCAGCCAAGATTCTGAGGGGGGCAACGAGCAGTACTTC
CASSQDSEGGNEQYF
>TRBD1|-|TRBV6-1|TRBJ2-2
TGTGCCAGCCCAGGGGGTCTTGTCGGGGAGCTGTTTTTT
CASPGGLVGELFF
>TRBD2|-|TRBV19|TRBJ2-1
TGTGCCAGTAGTGTAAGCGGGAGCTCCTACAATGAGCAGTTCTTC
CASSVSGSSYNEQFF
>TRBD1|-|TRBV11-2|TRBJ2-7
TGTGCCAGCAGCTGGTCCCTGCAAGGACAGGGCTACGAGCAGTACTTC
CASSWSLQGQGYEQYF
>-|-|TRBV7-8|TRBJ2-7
TGTGCCAGCAGCTTAGCAGGTATCTCCTACGAGCAGTACTTC
CASSLAGISYEQYF
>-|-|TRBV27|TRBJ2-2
TGTGCCAGCAGTTTACAATGGGACGGGGAGCTGTTTTTT
CASSLQWDGELFF
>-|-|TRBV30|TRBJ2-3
TGTGCCTGGAGCGGGAAAGCTGCAGATACGCAGTATTTT
CAWSGKAADTQYF
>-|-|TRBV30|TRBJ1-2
TGTGCGGGGTTGGATTTTAACTATGGCTACACCTTC
CAGLDFNYGYTF
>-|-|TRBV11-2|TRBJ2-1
TGTGCCAGCAGCTTAGGGCACAATGAGCAGTTCTTC
CASSLGHNEQFF
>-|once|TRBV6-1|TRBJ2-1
TGTGCCAGCAGCCAGAACCCCGAGCAGTTCTTC
CASSQNPEQFF
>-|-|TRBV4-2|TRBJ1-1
TGTGCCAGCAGCCACGGACAGTCCGAAGCTTTCTTT
CASSHGQSEAFF
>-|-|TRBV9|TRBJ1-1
TGTGCCAGCAGCCCCCGTCGTGACACTGAAGCTTTCTTT
CASSPRRDTEAFF
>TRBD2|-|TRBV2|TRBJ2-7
TGTGCCAGCAGTGGCGGCGGGAGGGACTACTACTACGAGCAGTACTTC
CASSGGGRDYYYEQYF
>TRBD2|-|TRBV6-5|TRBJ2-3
TGTGCCAGCAGTTACTCGCGGGAGCTCCGAGATACGCAGTATTTT
CASSYSRELRDTQYF
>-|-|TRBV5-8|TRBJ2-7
TGTGCCAGCAGCCCCCGGGACTACGAGCAGTACTTC
CASSPRDYEQYF
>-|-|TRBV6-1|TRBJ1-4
TGTGCCAGCGAGGGCTTTATGAATGAAAAACTGTTTTTT
CASEGFMNEKLFF
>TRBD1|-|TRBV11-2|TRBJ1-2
TGTGCCAGCAGCTTTCGTCAGGGGGCCTATGGCTACACCTTC
CASSFRQGAYGYTF
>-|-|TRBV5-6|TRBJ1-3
TGTGCCAGCAGCCGAGACAGGATGAGCTCTGGAAACACCATATATTTT
CASSRDRMSSGNTIYF
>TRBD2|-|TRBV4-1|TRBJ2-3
TGCGCCAGCAGCCGGACTAGCGGAAGCACAGATACGCAGTATTTT
CASSRTSGSTDTQYF
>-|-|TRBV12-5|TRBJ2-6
TGTGCTAGTGGTTTGGTACAGATCTCTGGGGCCAACGTCCTGACTTTC
CASGLVQISGANVLTF
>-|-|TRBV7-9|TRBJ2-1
TGTGGCGGGGCGGAACGGGGCGAGCAGTTCTTC
CGGAERGEQFF
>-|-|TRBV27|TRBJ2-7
TGTGCCAGCAGTCTCACCCCACAGGGCTACGAGCGGTACTTC
CASSLTPQGYERYF
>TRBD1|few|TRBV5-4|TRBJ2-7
TGTGCCAGCAGCTTGCAGGGGGCCCACTACGAGCAGTACTTC
CASSLQGAHYEQYF
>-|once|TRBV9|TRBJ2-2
TGTGCCAGCAGCGTAGGATATCCGGGAATGGGAACCGGGGAGCTGTTTTTT
CASSVGYPGMGTGELFF
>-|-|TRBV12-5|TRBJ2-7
TGTGCTAGTGGTCCTGGGCCCAACGCCGAGCAGTACTTC
CASGPGPNAEQYF
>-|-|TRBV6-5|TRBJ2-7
TGTGCCAGCAGTTCACCACCACCAAAGGGAACCTACGAGCAGTACTTC
CASSSPPPKGTYEQYF
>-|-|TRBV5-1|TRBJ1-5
-
CASSSGQGSEPQHF
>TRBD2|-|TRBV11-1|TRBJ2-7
TGTGCCAGCAGCCCGACTAGCGGGTCCTACGAGCAGTACTTC
CASSPTSGSYEQYF
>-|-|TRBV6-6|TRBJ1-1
TGTGCCAGCAGTTACCTGGGCTGGAACACTGAAGCTTTCTTT
CASSYLGWNTEAFF
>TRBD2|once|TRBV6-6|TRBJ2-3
TGTGCCAGCAGTTACTCGCTAGCGGGAGTAACAGATACGCAGTATTTT
CASSYSLAGVTDTQYF
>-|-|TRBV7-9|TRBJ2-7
TGTGCCAGCAGCTTAGTAGGAAACGAGCAGTACTTC
CASSLVGNEQYF
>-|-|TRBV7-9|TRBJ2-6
TGTGCCAGCAGCTTTCAAGGGGGTTCTGGGGCCAACGTCCTGACTTTC
CASSFQGGSGANVLTF
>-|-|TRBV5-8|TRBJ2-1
TGTGCCAGCAGCTTACCCTACAATGAGCAGTTCTTC
CASSLPYNEQFF
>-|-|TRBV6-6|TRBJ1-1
TGTGCCAGCAGCCACGGCGGGCAACTACTGAACACTGAAGCTTTCTTT
CASSHGGQLLNTEAFF
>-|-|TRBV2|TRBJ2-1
TGTGCCAGCAGCGTGGGTGAGGGCCTTTTTGAGCAGTTCTTC
CASSVGEGLFEQFF
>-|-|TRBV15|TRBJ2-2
TGTGCCACCAGCGGGTTTCCCTATTCGAACACCGGGGAGCTGTTTTTT
CATSGFPYSNTGELFF
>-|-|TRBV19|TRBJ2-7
TGTGCCAGTAGTATTTGGGGGCGGAAGGGATACGAGCAGTACTTC
CASSIWGRKGYEQYF
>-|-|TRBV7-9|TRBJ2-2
TGTGCCAGCAGCTTGACAACGAACACCGGGGAGCTGTTTTTT
CASSLTTNTGELFF
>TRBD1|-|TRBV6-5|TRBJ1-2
TGTGCCAGCAGTTCATCCGGGACAGGGGTCGGCTACACCTTC
CASSSSGTGVGYTF
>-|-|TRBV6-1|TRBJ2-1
TGTGCCAGCAGTGAAGATGGCGGGGACTCCTACAATGAGCAGTTCTTC
CASSEDGGDSYNEQFF
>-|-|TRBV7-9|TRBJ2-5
TGTGCCAGCAGCTTTTTACACCAAGAGACCCAGTACTTC
CASSFLHQETQYF
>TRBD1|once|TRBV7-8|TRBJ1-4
TGTGCCAGCAGTCACCGGACGACCAGGGGGCATGGGGAAAAACTGTTTTTT
CASSHRTTRGHGEKLFF
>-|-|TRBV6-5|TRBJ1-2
TGTGCCAGCAGTTACTCGAGGGGGGCCAACTATGGCTACACCTTC
CASSYSRGANYGYTF
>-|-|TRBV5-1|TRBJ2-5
TGCGCCAGCAGCTTACCTCTCGCGGGGCCCCAAGAGACCCAGTACTTC
CASSLPLAGPQETQYF
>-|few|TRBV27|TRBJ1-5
TGTGCCAGCAGTGAGAGCAATCAGCCCCAGCATTTT
CASSESNQPQHF
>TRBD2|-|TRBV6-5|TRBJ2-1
TGTGCCAGCAGTTACGGGTCTAGCGGGATCGATGAGCAGTTCTTC
CASSYGSSGIDEQFF
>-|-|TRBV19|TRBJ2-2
TGTGCCAGTAGTATTCATACCGGGGAGCTGTTTTTT
CASSIHTGELFF
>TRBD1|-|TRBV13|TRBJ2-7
TGTGCCAGCAGCCAGACAGGGGGCTGGTACGAGCAGTACTTC
CASSQTGGWYEQYF
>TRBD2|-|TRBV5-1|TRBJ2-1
TGCGCCAGCAGCTTGGCCCGGCTAGCGGTGGGCTCCTACAATGAGCAGTTCTTC
CASSLARLAVGSYNEQFF